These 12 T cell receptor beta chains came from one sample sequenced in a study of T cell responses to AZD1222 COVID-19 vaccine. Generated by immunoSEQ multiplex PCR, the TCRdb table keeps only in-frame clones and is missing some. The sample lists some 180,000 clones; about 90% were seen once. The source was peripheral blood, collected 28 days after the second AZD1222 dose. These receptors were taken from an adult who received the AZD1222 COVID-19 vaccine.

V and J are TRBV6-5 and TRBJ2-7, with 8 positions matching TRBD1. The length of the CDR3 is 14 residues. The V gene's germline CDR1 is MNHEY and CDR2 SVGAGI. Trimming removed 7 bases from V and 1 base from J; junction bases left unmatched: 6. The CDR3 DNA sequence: TGTGCCAGCACTGGGACAGGTTTTTCCTACGAGCAGTACTTC. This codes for CASTGTGFSYEQYF.

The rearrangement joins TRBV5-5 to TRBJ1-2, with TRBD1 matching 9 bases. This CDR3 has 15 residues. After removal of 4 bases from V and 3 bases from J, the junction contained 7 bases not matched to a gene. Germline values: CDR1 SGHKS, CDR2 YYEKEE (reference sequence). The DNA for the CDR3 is TGTGCCAGCAGCCTCTCGGGACAGGGCGACTATGGCTACACCTTC. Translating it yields CASSLSGQGDYGYTF.

The CDR3 here is CASSQVTTSGKNEQFF. The CDR3 DNA reads as TGTGCCAGCAGCCAAGTGACGACTAGCGGGAAGAATGAGCAGTTCTTC. The chain joins TRBV3-1 (or the pseudogene TRBV3-2) to TRBJ2-1; 11 nucleotides match TRBD2. The trim removed 1 base at V and 7 bases at J, leaving 6 bases unmatched. The germline gives CDR1 LGHDT, CDR2 YNNKEL (reference sequence). The CDR3 runs 16 residues.

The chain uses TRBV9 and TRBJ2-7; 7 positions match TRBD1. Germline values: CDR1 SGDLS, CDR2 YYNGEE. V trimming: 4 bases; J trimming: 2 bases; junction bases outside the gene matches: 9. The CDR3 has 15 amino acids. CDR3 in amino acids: CASSPRTGTPYEQYF. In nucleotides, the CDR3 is TGTGCCAGCAGCCCCAGGACAGGAACCCCCTACGAGCAGTACTTC.

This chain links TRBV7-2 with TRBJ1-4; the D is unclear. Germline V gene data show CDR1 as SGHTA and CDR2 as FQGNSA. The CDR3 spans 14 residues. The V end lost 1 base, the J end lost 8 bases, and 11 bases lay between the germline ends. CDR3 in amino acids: CASSLVGSGEKLFF. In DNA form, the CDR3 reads TGTGCCAGCAGCTTAGTGGGGAGTGGGGAAAAACTGTTTTTT.

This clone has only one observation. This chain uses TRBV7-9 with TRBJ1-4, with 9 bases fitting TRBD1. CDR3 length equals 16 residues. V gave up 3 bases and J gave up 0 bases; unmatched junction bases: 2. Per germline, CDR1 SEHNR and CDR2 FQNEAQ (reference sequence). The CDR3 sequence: CASSFWDRATNEKLFF. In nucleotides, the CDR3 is TGTGCCAGCAGCTTTTGGGACAGGGCAACTAATGAAAAACTGTTTTTT.

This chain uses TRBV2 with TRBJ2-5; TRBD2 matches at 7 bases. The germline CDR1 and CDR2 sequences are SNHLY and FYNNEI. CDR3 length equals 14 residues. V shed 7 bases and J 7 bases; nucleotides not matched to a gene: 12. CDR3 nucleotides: TGTGCCAGCATGGGGAGGGGCGGGAGTGGGACCCAGTACTTC. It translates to CASMGRGGSGTQYF.

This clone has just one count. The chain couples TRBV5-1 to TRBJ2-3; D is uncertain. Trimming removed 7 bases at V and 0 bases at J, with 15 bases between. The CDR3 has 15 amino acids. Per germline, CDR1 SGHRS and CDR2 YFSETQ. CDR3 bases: TGCGCCAGCCGAACTGACATGACTAGCACAGATACGCAGTATTTT. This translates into CASRTDMTSTDTQYF.

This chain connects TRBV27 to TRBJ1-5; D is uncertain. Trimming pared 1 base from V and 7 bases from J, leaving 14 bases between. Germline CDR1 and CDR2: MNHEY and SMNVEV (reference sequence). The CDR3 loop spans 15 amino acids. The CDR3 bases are TGTGCCAGCAGTTTATTGTCGGGCTCCCTCCAGCCCCAGCATTTT. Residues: CASSLLSGSLQPQHF.

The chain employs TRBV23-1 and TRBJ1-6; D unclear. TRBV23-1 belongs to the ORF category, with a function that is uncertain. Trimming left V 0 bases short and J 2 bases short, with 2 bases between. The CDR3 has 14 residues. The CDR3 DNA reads TGCGCCAGCAGTCAATCTCCCTATAATTCACCCCTCCACTTT. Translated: CASSQSPYNSPLHF.

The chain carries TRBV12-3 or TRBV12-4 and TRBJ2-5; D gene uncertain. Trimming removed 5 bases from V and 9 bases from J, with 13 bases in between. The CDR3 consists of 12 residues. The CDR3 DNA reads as TGTGCCAGCAGTCCGGAGAATGAGGCCCAGTACTTC. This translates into CASSPENEAQYF.

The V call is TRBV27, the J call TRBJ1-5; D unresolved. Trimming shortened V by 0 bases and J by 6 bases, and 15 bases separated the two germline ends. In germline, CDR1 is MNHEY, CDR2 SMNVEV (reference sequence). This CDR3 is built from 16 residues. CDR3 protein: CASSLSFDLRVQPQHF. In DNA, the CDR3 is TGTGCCAGCAGTTTATCTTTCGACCTTCGGGTTCAGCCCCAGCATTTT.